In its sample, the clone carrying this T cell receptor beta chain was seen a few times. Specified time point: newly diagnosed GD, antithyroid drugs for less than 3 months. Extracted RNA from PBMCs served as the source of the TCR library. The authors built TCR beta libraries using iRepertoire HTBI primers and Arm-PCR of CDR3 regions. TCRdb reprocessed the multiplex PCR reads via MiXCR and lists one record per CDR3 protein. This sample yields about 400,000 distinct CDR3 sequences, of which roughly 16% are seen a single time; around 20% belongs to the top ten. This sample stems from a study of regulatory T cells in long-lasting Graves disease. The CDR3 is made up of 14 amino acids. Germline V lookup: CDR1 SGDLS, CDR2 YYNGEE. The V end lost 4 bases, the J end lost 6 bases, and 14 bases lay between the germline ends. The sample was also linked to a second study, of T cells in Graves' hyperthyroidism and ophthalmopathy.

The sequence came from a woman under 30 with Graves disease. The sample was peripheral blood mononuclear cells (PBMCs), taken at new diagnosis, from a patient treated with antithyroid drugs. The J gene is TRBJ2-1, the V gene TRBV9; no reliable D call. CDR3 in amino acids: CASSPRRRFNEQFF. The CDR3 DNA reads TGTGCCAGCAGCCCTCGGCGACGCTTCAATGAGCAGTTCTTC.